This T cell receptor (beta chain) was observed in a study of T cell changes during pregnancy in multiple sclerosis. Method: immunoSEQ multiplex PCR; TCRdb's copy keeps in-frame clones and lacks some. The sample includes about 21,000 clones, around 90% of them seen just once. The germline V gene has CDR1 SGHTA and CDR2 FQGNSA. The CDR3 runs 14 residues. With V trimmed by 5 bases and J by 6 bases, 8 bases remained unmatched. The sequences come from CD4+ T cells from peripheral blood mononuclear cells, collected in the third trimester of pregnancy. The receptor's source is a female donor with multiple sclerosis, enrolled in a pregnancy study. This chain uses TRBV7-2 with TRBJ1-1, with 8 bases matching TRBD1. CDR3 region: CASSRTGLVAEAFF. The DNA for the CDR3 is TGTGCCAGCAGCCGGACAGGGCTGGTCGCTGAAGCTTTCTTT. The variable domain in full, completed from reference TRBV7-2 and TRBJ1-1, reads GAGVSQSPSNKVTEKGKDVELRCDPISGHTALYWYRQSLGQGLEFLIYFQGNSAPDKSGLPSDRFSAERTGGSVSTLTIQRTQQEDSAVYLCASSRTGLVAEAFFGQGTRLTVV.